These 14 T cell receptor beta chains were all obtained from the same sample, sequenced in a study of T cells after yellow fever vaccination (dated by TCRdb to about 2019). The meaning of the sample's treatment or condition label: live attenuated yellow fever vaccine strain. Library prep was done by 5' RACE. This sample was sequenced with an Illumina HiSeq 2500. The public reads were quality trimmed at Q25 with fastp and then assembled into clones with MiXCR by TCRdb, keeping productive beta chains. When rows share a CDR3 protein, they turn into one entry using the most common DNA and genes. For this sample the table gives 450,000 to 600,000 distinct CDR3 sequences, of which 13% were detected only once. Over 12% of the sample lies in the top ten. The sample in question was PBMCs, obtained on the day of the yellow fever booster vaccination. These receptors were obtained from a man aged 25-45 years who received the YFV17D yellow fever vaccine.

This clonotype was observed many times. This chain links TRBV7-6 with TRBJ2-7; no firm D call. CDR1 and CDR2 (germline): SGHVS, FNYEAQ. The V end was cut by 1 base, the J end by 5 bases, with 6 bases between. This CDR3 comprises 12 residues. CDR3 in amino acids: CASSLGDNEQYF. In DNA, the CDR3 is TGTGCCAGCAGCTTAGGAGATAACGAGCAGTACTTC.

The rearrangement uses TRBV20-1 and TRBJ2-5; D possibly corresponds to TRBD2 (6 bases). The CDR3 contains 14 residues. Trimming cost V 3 bases and J 7 bases, with 18 bases left between them. Germline V lookup: CDR1 DFQATT, CDR2 SNEGSKA (reference sequence). This chain's CDR3 is CSASLPGVSGTQYF. The DNA of the CDR3 is TGCAGTGCTAGCCTACCGGGAGTATCAGGGACCCAGTACTTC.

The chain uses TRBV6-1 and TRBJ2-1; D is ambiguous. This CDR3 contains 14 residues. Germline V gives CDR1 MNHNS, CDR2 SASEGT. V lost 10 bases, J lost 2 bases, and 15 bases lay in between. CDR3 DNA sequence: TGTGCCACCTCACTCTTTCAGACCTACAATGAGCAGTTCTTC. Its protein product is CATSLFQTYNEQFF.

The sample holds a few counts of this clonotype. The chain links TRBV7-2 to TRBJ1-2; the D gene is possibly TRBD1 (6 bases). Trimming left V 2 bases short and J 5 bases short, with 12 bases between. This CDR3 is built from 14 residues. CDR1 and CDR2 (germline): SGHTA, FQGNSA. The CDR3, as DNA: TGTGCCAGCAGCTTACCTACAGGGCGGTATGGCTACACCTTC. It codes for CASSLPTGRYGYTF.

A few counts support this clonotype. This chain uses TRBV5-1 with TRBJ2-1; tentative D call: TRBD2 (5 bases). V was pared by 4 bases and J by 5 bases, with 19 bases between. CDR1 and CDR2 from the germline V gene are SGHRS and YFSETQ. The CDR3 contains 16 residues. CDR3 nucleotides: TGCGCCAGCAGCCAAGGGTGGCGGGTGGGCAACAATGAGCAGTTCTTC. Amino acids: CASSQGWRVGNNEQFF. The full variable domain, its missing parts supplied by reference TRBV5-1 and TRBJ2-1, is KAGVTQTPRYLIKTRGQQVTLSCSPISGHRSVSWYQQTPGQGLQFLFEYFSETQRNKGNFPGRFSGRQFSNSRSEMNVSTLELGDSALYLCASSQGWRVGNNEQFFGPGTRLTVL.

In its sample, this clonotype was seen a few times. The chain joins TRBV7-3 to TRBJ2-1, with 13 bases lining up with TRBD2. The V gene's germline CDR1 is SGHTA and CDR2 FQGTGA. This CDR3 contains 15 residues. After removal of 5 bases from V and 10 bases from J, the junction contained 8 bases not matched to a gene. The CDR3 loop reads CASSPMGLAGTEQFF. CDR3 DNA: TGTGCCAGCAGCCCCATGGGACTAGCGGGAACGGAGCAGTTCTTC.

The chain recombines TRBV7-2 with TRBJ1-5, with unresolved D. Germline V gene lookup returns CDR1 SGHTA and CDR2 FQGNSA. This CDR3 comprises 13 residues. Trimming removed 5 bases from V and 5 bases from J, with 10 bases in between. This chain's CDR3 is CASSRVRDQPQHF. Here the CDR3 DNA reads TGTGCCAGCAGCCGGGTAAGGGATCAGCCCCAGCATTTT.

This clonotype has a count of ten or more. The chain links TRBV10-3 to TRBJ2-1; tentatively, D is TRBD2 (5 bases). Germline values: CDR1 ENHRY, CDR2 SYGVKD. CDR3 size: 11 residues. The V end lost 7 bases, the J end lost 10 bases, and 11 bases lay between the germline ends. This chain's CDR3 is CAITDRGEQFF. CDR3 DNA: TGTGCCATCACCGACCGGGGAGAGCAGTTCTTC.

The table lists this clonotype with a few counts. V gene TRBV20-1 combines with J gene TRBJ2-7; a weak D match, TRBD2 (5 bases). The CDR3 covers 13 residues. V was pared by 3 bases and J by 3 bases, with 12 bases between. The germline V gene encodes CDR1 DFQATT and CDR2 SNEGSKA (reference sequence). The CDR3 region has the DNA TGCAGTGCTAGGCGGGCCAGCCACTACGAGCAGTACTTC. It encodes CSARRASHYEQYF.

The table lists this clonotype with a few counts. The chain recombines TRBV29-1 with TRBJ2-2, with unresolved D. Germline V gene sequence: CDR1 SQVTM, CDR2 ANQGSEA. This CDR3 has 13 amino acids. The V and J ends lost 0 bases and 3 bases respectively, with 5 bases between them. In DNA, the CDR3 is TGCAGCGTTGAAGAGCGGTACACCGGGGAGCTGTTTTTT. Protein sequence: CSVEERYTGELFF.

This clonotype has a handful of counts. This chain connects TRBV20-1 to TRBJ1-1; D is possibly TRBD1 (5 bases). The CDR3 runs 14 residues. V shed 4 bases and J shed 1 base, with 13 bases lying between them. Germline-derived CDR1 and CDR2 are DFQATT and SNEGSKA (reference sequence). CDR3 DNA: TGCAGTGCTACCAGACAGTCCGGGAACACTGAAGCTTTCTTT. Protein: CSATRQSGNTEAFF.

The sample holds many counts of this clonotype. This sequence joins TRBV20-1 and TRBJ2-1, with D unclear. The ends were cut back, 5 bases at V and 6 bases at J, with 11 bases in the middle. This CDR3 has 12 amino acids. CDR1 DFQATT and CDR2 SNEGSKA come from the germline V gene (reference sequence). CDR3: CSAEDTLNEQFF. CDR3 in DNA: TGCAGTGCTGAAGACACCCTCAATGAGCAGTTCTTC.

V and J are TRBV4-2 and TRBJ2-4, with unresolved D. The V gene's germline CDR1 is LGHNA and CDR2 YNFKEQ. This CDR3 is 13 amino acids long. V lost 3 bases and J lost 9, with 12 bases in between. The CDR3 loop reads CASSQQGLSIQYF. CDR3 in DNA: TGTGCCAGCAGCCAGCAAGGTCTGAGCATTCAGTACTTC.

V gene TRBV29-1 combines with J gene TRBJ2-2, with 9 positions matching TRBD1. J gave up 4 bases and V 7 bases, and 4 bases lay outside the gene matches. CDR1 SQVTM and CDR2 ANQGSEA come from the germline V gene. The CDR3 covers 13 residues. DNA for the CDR3: TGCAGCGGACAGGGGGGGGGCACCGGGGAGCTGTTTTTT. Protein product: CSGQGGGTGELFF.